This is a list of T cell receptor beta chains from one sample in a study of T cells expressing NK-cell markers. Reprocessing the 5' RACE reads, TCRdb reports a single entry for every CDR3 protein and omits DNA. The sample table sets out 400,000 to 550,000 distinct CDR3 sequences. Sequenced material: blood T cells: a sorted CD56 or NKG2C T cell subset, CD4+ or CD8+ T cells, or bulk PBMC T cells (not recorded which). These receptors all come from a woman between 18 and 69 years old in good health. Both conserved end residues are part of each CDR3.

j_gene,v_gene,CDR3aa
TRBJ2-7,TRBV20-1,CSARDGAGGYEQYF
TRBJ2-5,TRBV25-1,CASGSLKETQYF
TRBJ2-7,TRBV6-2/TRBV6-3,CASSYLDGAYEQYF
TRBJ1-5,TRBV20-1,CSASAQAYSNQPQHF
TRBJ2-3,TRBV10-3,CAISGGGEVADTQYF
TRBJ2-7,TRBV12-3/TRBV12-4,CASSPRVGGEQYF
TRBJ1-3,TRBV11-2,CARPVGAVTGNTIYF
TRBJ2-7,TRBV28,CASSSSGAASYEQYF
TRBJ2-3,TRBV12-3/TRBV12-4,CASSSRAGSPGDTQYF
TRBJ2-2,TRBV29-1,CSVRDLNTGELFF
TRBJ2-1,TRBV9,CASSVGGTVYNEQFF
TRBJ1-4,TRBV5-1,CASSPGGREGEKLFF
TRBJ2-2,TRBV25-1,CASSEVMGRRGTGELFF
TRBJ2-7,TRBV6-2/TRBV6-3,CASHSHGGASGYEQYF
TRBJ2-3,TRBV20-1,CSARRVVGGGGYDTQYF
TRBJ2-2,TRBV3-1,CASSPGGLGANTGELFF
TRBJ1-5,TRBV28,CASSLLVKQPQHF
TRBJ1-5,TRBV19,CASRDGGIGNQPQHF
TRBJ2-2,TRBV7-3,CASSTRSGGLEELFF
TRBJ2-3,TRBV10-2,CASSNLAGGTDTQYF
TRBJ2-2,TRBV18,CASAGGLAVTGELFF
TRBJ2-3,TRBV10-3,CAISELLAVSTDTQYF
TRBJ2-1,TRBV24-1,CATSGLAETLYNEQFF
TRBJ2-3,TRBV6-1,CATRVAGADTQYF